This record looks at one TCR beta chain sequence and its context. Its antigen is as yet unknown. The data were taken from a study of monozygotic twins with inflammatory bowel disease. The study's findings and limits: Against healthy co-twins, IBD patients had lower TCRbeta diversity (measured by inverse Simpson). In the analysis, different T cell subtypes could not be told apart.

This CDR3 region has 13 residues. Germline V gene lookup returns CDR1 SGHVS and CDR2 FNYEAQ. The template-switching step introduced UMIs that carried a 6-nucleotide sample barcode. TCRdb reanalyzed the 5' RACE reads and collapses them to one entry per CDR3 protein, without DNA. The sample includes approximately 330,000 distinct CDR3 sequences. Blood (approximately 2.5 ml) was collected from every donor individually. The rearrangement links TRBV7-6 to TRBJ2-2. The sequencing sample was made of blood. The sequence was obtained from a human donor with ulcerative colitis or Crohn's disease, or a healthy co-twin of an affected twin (not recorded which). The CDR3 spells CASSNRNGGVLFF.